Sequencing of this T cell receptor (beta chain) was carried out in a study of response to subunit inactivated influenza vaccine. The V end lost 0 bases, the J end lost 2 bases, and 5 bases lay between the germline ends. Germline V gene lookup returns CDR1 SGHNT and CDR2 YENEEA. The CDR3 runs to 13 residues. TCRdb recomputed calls from the RT-PCR reads with MiXCR, one row per CDR3 protein. The table records about half a million distinct CDR3 sequences, about 25% of them present only once. The TCR was taken from a man in his fifties or sixties who received an inactivated influenza vaccine. V and J are TRBV11-3 and TRBJ2-7; D is ambiguous. Sample: CD4+ T cells sorted from PBMCs, taken more than 4 days after vaccination. The CDR3 reads CASSLDKTYEQYF. The CDR3 region has the DNA TGTGCCAGCAGCTTAGACAAAACCTACGAGCAGTACTTC.